This TCR beta chain is drawn from a study of Graves' ophthalmopathy and Graves' hyperthyroidism (dated by TCRdb to 2016 to 2018). About the study as a whole: Peripheral blood was collected before any treatment was given, at the time of initial diagnosis. The study used signatures of the TCR beta repertoire to tell Graves' ophthalmopathy apart from Graves' hyperthyroidism and to predict which patients would progress to ophthalmopathy. In total, approximately 140 blood samples were TCR-sequenced: some 40 ophthalmopathy, some 72 hyperthyroidism and approximately 17 hyperthyroidism-to-ophthalmopathy patients. To explore V-J signatures distinguishing ophthalmopathy from hyperthyroidism, a discovery set of about a hundred patients (roughly 44 ophthalmopathy, roughly 60 stable hyperthyroidism) was enrolled. The independent validation cohort included approximately 19 hyperthyroidism patients plus 17 patients who later progressed from hyperthyroidism to ophthalmopathy. In roughly 6 hyperthyroidism patients, T-cell repertoires of thyroid tissue and blood were compared. Following sampling, methimazole starting at 30 mg daily was administered to hyperthyroidism patients, and high-dose intravenous methylprednisolone was administered to ophthalmopathy patients. Results and caveats for the whole study, not just this receptor: No statistical method was used to set the sample size in advance, and the investigators knew which group each participant was assigned to. Most expanded thyroid clonotypes with a frequency above 0.001 also appeared in blood, which suggests that blood repertoires may reflect the immune response in the thyroid. In cross-validation, the 13-signature model distinguished ophthalmopathy from stable hyperthyroidism with approximately 85% sensitivity and 81% to 83% specificity, and in the test set the corresponding values were roughly 80% and 76%. In validation, the model predicted ophthalmopathy progression with about 70% sensitivity and 72% to 80% specificity; approximately 12 predicted patients were CT-confirmed with GO in a median of 6.5 months.

For repertoire sequencing, TCR beta CDR3 regions were amplified from RNA transcripts. HTBI primers and the Qiagen OneStep RT-PCR kit were used in a first-round RT-PCR, which was followed by a second-round multiplex PCR, size selection and purification. The libraries underwent paired-end sequencing with 100 bp reads on an Illumina HiSeq2000. On the authors' methods: SOAPnuke was used to process the reads, throwing out any read that had adapters, had uncalled bases, had a mean Phred below 15, or lacked an exact constant-primer or identifier match. High-quality paired reads were merged with COPE v1.2.5. Unique nucleotide sequences were defined as clonotypes and aligned to IMGT TRB V, D and J references using MiTCR v1.1. The analysis was limited to V-J combinations with a frequency above 0.0001, which together covered 99.2% of the repertoires. For each V-J combination, a TCR clonal expansion and chaos score was defined as F50 clonal expansion divided by the chaos observed in the TCRdist matrix. Welch's t-statistics and random forest were used to reduce the features to about twelve V-J combinations, which were then used as input to a naive Bayes classifier. Thyroid-blood repertoire similarity was quantified with the Morisita-Horn index. TCRdb reran the public reads through fastp at Q25 and MiXCR, keeping productive beta chains. For every CDR3 protein sequence, its rows merge into one entry that carries the most common genes and DNA. Here the V and J calls rest on TCRdb's processing, not on the authors' analysis. The sample has 45,000 to 60,000 distinct CDR3 sequences on record, approximately 45% of them singletons. The ten most abundant clones make up roughly 5% of the sample.

Inclusive of the bounding cysteine and phenylalanine, the CDR3 is 13 residues long. The entry retains the CDR3 DNA only, 39 bases that are in frame from base 1. Based on the germline V gene (reference sequence), the CDR1 and CDR2 sequences are LNHDA and SQIVND. Clipping removes 6 bases from V and 7 bases from J, with 6 as the unmatched junction base count. The ophthalmopathy patients had moderately to severely active disease, with a Clinical Activity Score of 3 or higher, a NOSPECS grade of 4 or higher, and a disease duration of less than 3 months. Patients with other autoimmune diseases, uncontrolled infections, pregnancy or lactation were excluded from the study. Diagnosis relied on clinical symptoms, serum thyroxine, TRAb, thyroid ultrasound and orbital computed tomography. PBMCs were isolated from more than 8 ml of fresh peripheral blood by Ficoll-Paque density gradient centrifugation. Trizol reagent was used to extract the total RNA, and its quality was then checked on an Agilent 2100 Bioanalyzer.

This clonotype was recorded at least ten times. Which antigen it targets is not known. No much larger clonotype is one base removed from it; base qualities were not supplied. The sequenced material came from peripheral blood. The TCR originated in an adult woman with Graves' ophthalmopathy. The chain was built from TRBV19 and TRBJ2-1, with TRBD2 identical over 7 junction bases. The encoded CDR3 is CASRSGGGNEQFF. The DNA is as follows: TGTGCCAGTAGGTCGGGAGGCGGGAATGAGCAGTTCTTC.